The 13 T cell receptor beta chains below come from one sample, sequenced in a study of CD8 T cells in Susac syndrome (dated by TCRdb to the late 2010s). Libraries were constructed by the immunoSEQ multiplex PCR assay. RNA was extracted using the RNeasy kit, and roughly 0.5 to 1 microgram was reverse transcribed with random hexamers. TCRdb reworked the public reads: Q25 trimming with fastp, MiXCR clone assembly, productive beta chains retained. Identical CDR3 protein sequences are pooled into one entry, listed with their most common genes and DNA. Recorded for this sample are roughly 120,000 distinct CDR3 sequences; over 90% of them occurred a single time. Roughly 0.33% of the sample lies in the top ten. The material sequenced was CD8+ T cells from PBMCs. All receptors derive from a human donor with multiple sclerosis.

The chain is built from TRBV27 and TRBJ1-3, with 11 bases matching TRBD1. This CDR3 has 16 amino acids. The V gene end was trimmed by 5 bases and the J gene end by 4 bases; junction bases not matched to a gene: 7. CDR1 is MNHEY and CDR2 is SMNVEV in the germline V gene (reference sequence). The CDR3 DNA follows: TGTGCCAGCAGTCGATGGGACAGGGGGGCAGGAAACACCATATATTTT. This codes for CASSRWDRGAGNTIYF.

The rearrangement links TRBV7-8 to TRBJ2-7, with no clear D. The CDR3 is made up of 12 amino acids. Germline V gives CDR1 SGHVS, CDR2 FQNEAQ. V lost 10 bases to trimming and J lost 3 bases, with 13 bases between them. CDR3 sequence (DNA): TGTGCCACCTCTGACGTCCGCTACGAGCAGTACTTC. Amino acid sequence: CATSDVRYEQYF.

The J gene is TRBJ2-5, the V gene TRBV12-3 or TRBV12-4; D is tentatively TRBD1 or TRBD2 (5 bases each). This CDR3 is built from 13 residues. Trimming pared 5 bases from V and 7 bases from J, leaving 14 bases between. The CDR3 loop reads CASSPAARGTQYF. The CDR3 DNA is TGTGCCAGCAGTCCCGCGGCGAGGGGGACCCAGTACTTC.

The chain carries TRBV5-1 and TRBJ2-3; 9 bases fit TRBD1. The CDR3 contains 15 residues. Germline assignment: CDR1 SGHRS and CDR2 YFSETQ. J was trimmed by 4 bases and V by 3 bases; bases with no gene match: 6. The CDR3 reads CASSSRRTGADTQYF. The CDR3 DNA is TGCGCCAGCAGCTCGCGGCGGACAGGGGCAGATACGCAGTATTTT.

This sequence joins TRBV7-3 and TRBJ2-7; 7 bases fit TRBD1. V lost 7 bases to trimming and J lost 2 bases; unmatched junction nucleotides: 2. Germline V CDR1 and CDR2: SGHTA, FQGTGA. The CDR3 spans 12 residues. The DNA of the CDR3 is TGTGCCAGCAAGGGGGCGACCTACGAGCAGTACTTC. This gives the protein CASKGATYEQYF.

The chain links TRBV5-1 to TRBJ2-3; possible D gene TRBD2, 5 bases. This CDR3 spans 15 amino acids. Trimming shortened V by 7 bases and J by 1 base, and 16 bases separated the two germline ends. CDR1 is SGHRS and CDR2 is YFSETQ in the germline V gene. The CDR3 sequence: CASRLWSGGTDTQYF. CDR3 DNA: TGCGCCAGCCGTCTCTGGTCCGGGGGCACAGATACGCAGTATTTT.

The chain's CDR3 is CASSLGFGQPQHF. The CDR3 DNA reads TGTGCCAGCAGCTTAGGGTTTGGGCAGCCCCAGCATTTT. This sequence joins TRBV7-9 and TRBJ1-5; D unclear. V dropped 1 base and J dropped 7 bases, with 8 bases sitting between them. Germline CDR1 is SEHNR and CDR2 is FQNEAQ (reference sequence). There are 13 residues in the CDR3.

The chain links TRBV13 to TRBJ1-2, with D unclear. V lost 5 bases to trimming and J lost 4 bases, with 14 bases between them. Looked up from germline, CDR1 is PRHDT and CDR2 is FYEKMQ (reference sequence). The CDR3 length is 14 residues. The chain's CDR3 is CASSTDGHFYGYTF. The CDR3 DNA is TGTGCCAGCAGCACCGACGGGCACTTCTATGGCTACACCTTC.

The CDR3 DNA is TGTGCCACCAGTGTCGGGGGGGCAACTGAAGCTTTCTTT. Protein sequence: CATSVGGATEAFF. V gene TRBV24-1 combines with J gene TRBJ1-1; TRBD1 is a possible D gene (6 bases). V dropped 5 bases and J dropped 5 bases, with 11 bases sitting between them. There are 13 residues in the CDR3. The germline CDR1 and CDR2 sequences are KGHDR and SFDVKD.

V is TRBV6-5 and J is TRBJ2-1; D not resolved. CDR3 length equals 13 residues. The germline V gene has CDR1 MNHEY and CDR2 SVGAGI. V was pared by 0 bases and J by 9 bases, with 9 bases between. The CDR3 DNA reads as TGTGCCAGCAGTTACTCCGGGTTGCCTGAGCAGTTCTTC. Its translation: CASSYSGLPEQFF.

The V gene is TRBV6-2 or TRBV6-3, the J gene TRBJ1-1; D ambiguous. V dropped 6 bases and J dropped 8 bases, with 16 bases sitting between them. CDR3 length: 13 residues. CDR1 and CDR2 from the germline V gene are MNHEY and SVGEGT. The CDR3 region is CASRPTSWQEAFF. The DNA of the CDR3 is TGTGCCAGCAGACCTACCTCGTGGCAGGAAGCTTTCTTT.

The V and J genes are TRBV5-1 and TRBJ2-1; 13 bases are shared with TRBD2. This CDR3 spans 14 amino acids. The junction had 4 bases not matched to a gene; V was cut back by 3 bases and J by 10 bases. Germline CDR1 is SGHRS and CDR2 is YFSETQ. CDR3 nucleotide sequence: TGCGCCAGCAGCTGGACTAGCGGGAGTCGGGAGCAGTTCTTC. Its protein is CASSWTSGSREQFF.

The V gene is TRBV11-2, the J gene TRBJ2-7; possibly TRBD2 for D (6 bases). The germline gives CDR1 SGHAT, CDR2 FQNNGV. This CDR3 contains 14 residues. The V end lost 1 base, the J end lost 5 bases, and 12 bases lay between the germline ends. The chain's CDR3 is CASSLVGRLHEQYF. CDR3 DNA sequence: TGTGCCAGCAGCTTAGTGGGGAGGCTCCACGAGCAGTACTTC. The variable domain in full, completed from reference TRBV11-2 and TRBJ2-7, reads EAGVAQSPRYKIIEKRQSVAFWCNPISGHATLYWYQQILGQGPKLLIQFQNNGVVDDSQLPKDRFSAERLKGVDSTLKIQPAKLEDSAVYLCASSLVGRLHEQYFGPGTRLTVT.